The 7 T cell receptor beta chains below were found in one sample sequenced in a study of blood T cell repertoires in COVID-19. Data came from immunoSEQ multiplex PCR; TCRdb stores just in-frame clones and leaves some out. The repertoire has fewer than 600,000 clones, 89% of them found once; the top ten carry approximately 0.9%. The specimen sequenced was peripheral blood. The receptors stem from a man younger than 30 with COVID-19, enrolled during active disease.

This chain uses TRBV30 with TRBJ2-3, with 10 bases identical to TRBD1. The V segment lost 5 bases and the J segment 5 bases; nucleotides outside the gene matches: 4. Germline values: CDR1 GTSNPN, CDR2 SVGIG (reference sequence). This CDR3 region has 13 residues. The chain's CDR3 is CAWDRGPEDTQYF. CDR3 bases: TGTGCCTGGGACAGGGGGCCCGAAGATACGCAGTATTTT.

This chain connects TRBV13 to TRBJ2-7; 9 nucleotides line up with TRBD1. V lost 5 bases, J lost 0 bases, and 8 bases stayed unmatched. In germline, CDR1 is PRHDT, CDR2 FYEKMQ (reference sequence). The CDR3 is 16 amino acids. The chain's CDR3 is CASSPMGQGHSYEQYF. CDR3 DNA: TGTGCCAGCAGCCCGATGGGACAGGGCCACTCCTACGAGCAGTACTTC.

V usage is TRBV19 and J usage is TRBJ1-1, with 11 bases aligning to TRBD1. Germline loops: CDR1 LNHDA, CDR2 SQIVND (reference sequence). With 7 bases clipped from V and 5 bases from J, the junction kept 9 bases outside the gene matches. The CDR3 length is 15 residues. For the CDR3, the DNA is TGTGCCAGTATCTTATGGGGGACAGGGGGAACTGAAGCTTTCTTT. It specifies CASILWGTGGTEAFF.

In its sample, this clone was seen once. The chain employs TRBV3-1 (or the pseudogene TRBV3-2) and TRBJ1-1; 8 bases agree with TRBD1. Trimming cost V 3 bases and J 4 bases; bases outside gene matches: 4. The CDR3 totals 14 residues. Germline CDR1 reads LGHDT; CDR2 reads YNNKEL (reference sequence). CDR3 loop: CASSHGQGGTEAFF. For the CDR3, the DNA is TGTGCCAGCAGCCATGGACAGGGCGGCACTGAAGCTTTCTTT.

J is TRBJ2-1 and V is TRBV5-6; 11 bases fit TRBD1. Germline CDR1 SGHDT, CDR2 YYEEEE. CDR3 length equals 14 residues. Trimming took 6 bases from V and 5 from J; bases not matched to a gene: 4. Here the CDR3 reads CASIQDRGHNEQFF. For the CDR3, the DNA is TGTGCCAGCATCCAGGACAGGGGGCACAATGAGCAGTTCTTC.

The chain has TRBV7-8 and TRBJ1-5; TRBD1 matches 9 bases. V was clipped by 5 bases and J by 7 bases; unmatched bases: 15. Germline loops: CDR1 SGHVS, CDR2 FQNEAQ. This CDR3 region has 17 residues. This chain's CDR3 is CASSPGTGFLTPQPQHF. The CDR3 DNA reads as TGTGCCAGCAGCCCCGGGACAGGGTTTTTGACCCCACAGCCCCAGCATTTT. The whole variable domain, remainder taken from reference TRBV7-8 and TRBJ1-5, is GAGVSQSPRYKVAKRGQDVALRCDPISGHVSLFWYQQALGQGPEFLTYFQNEAQLDKSGLPSDRFFAERPEGSVSTLKIQRTQQEDSAVYLCASSPGTGFLTPQPQHFGDGTRLSIL.

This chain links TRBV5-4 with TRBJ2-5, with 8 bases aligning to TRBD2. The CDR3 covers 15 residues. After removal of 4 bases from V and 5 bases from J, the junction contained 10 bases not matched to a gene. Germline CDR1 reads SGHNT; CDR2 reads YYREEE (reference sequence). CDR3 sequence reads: CASSPGGISRETQYF. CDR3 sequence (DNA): TGTGCCAGCAGCCCGGGAGGGATTTCAAGGGAGACCCAGTACTTC.